Following are 11 T cell receptor beta chains from one sample sequenced in a study of T-cell reconstitution after alpha-beta-depleted transplantation in children. The TCRbeta library was prepared with unique molecular identifiers. MiXCR, applied by TCRdb to the PCR reads, yields one record per CDR3 protein. Among approximately 640,000 distinct CDR3 sequences listed, around a sixth were seen once. This material consisted of PBMCs from the stem cell graft donor, taken from the stem cell graft. The receptors shown here come from a human donor who donated a stem cell graft to a child with acute myeloid leukemia.

The chain links TRBV6-1 to TRBJ2-3; D call uncertain. The germline CDR1 and CDR2 sequences are MNHNS and SASEGT. This CDR3 has 14 residues. Trimming pared 6 bases from V and 0 bases from J, leaving 10 bases between. CDR3: CASSWDPSTDTQYF. Here the CDR3 DNA reads TGTGCCAGCAGCTGGGATCCTAGCACAGATACGCAGTATTTT.

The V call is TRBV11-1, the J call TRBJ2-7; 7 positions agree with TRBD1. V shed 6 bases and J 3 bases; nucleotides not matched to a gene: 11. The CDR3 has 15 amino acids. The germline CDR1 and CDR2 sequences are SGHAT and FQDESV (reference sequence). The DNA of the CDR3 is TGTGCCAGCAGGCGCTTTACAGGGGTCGACTACGAGCAGTACTTC. Translating it yields CASRRFTGVDYEQYF.

This clonotype has just a few counts. V is TRBV4-1 and J is TRBJ2-1; a possible D gene is TRBD2 (5 bases). The ends were cut back, 1 base at V and 4 bases at J, with 11 bases in the middle. CDR3 length: 15 amino acids. Germline assignment: CDR1 MGHRA and CDR2 YSYEKL. In DNA, the CDR3 is TGCGCCAGCAGCCAAGTGCGACTACCATACAATGAGCAGTTCTTC. It is translated as CASSQVRLPYNEQFF.

J is TRBJ1-2 and V is TRBV28; D remains ambiguous. The CDR3 covers 14 residues. Germline values: CDR1 MDHEN, CDR2 SYDVKM. V was pared by 10 bases and J by 2 bases, with 17 bases between. Here the CDR3 reads CAITPEDGNYGYTF. Written as DNA, the CDR3 is TGTGCCATCACCCCCGAGGACGGAAACTATGGCTACACCTTC.

Ten or more counts support this clonotype. The chain carries TRBV20-1 and TRBJ1-6; D is uncertain. V lost 3 bases and J 5 bases, leaving 17 bases between the germline ends. Germline lookup yields CDR1 DFQATT and CDR2 SNEGSKA (reference sequence). CDR3 length: 16 residues. The CDR3 is CSASGGRSLDNSPLHF. CDR3 coding DNA: TGCAGTGCTAGTGGTGGGCGCTCCCTAGATAATTCACCCCTCCACTTT.

This clonotype occurred a few times. The chain uses TRBV20-1 and TRBJ2-1, with 13 bases fitting TRBD2. The germline V gene has CDR1 DFQATT and CDR2 SNEGSKA (reference sequence). The V gene end was trimmed by 0 bases and the J gene end by 4 bases; junction bases not matched to a gene: 3. This CDR3 is built from 16 residues. The CDR3 protein is CSARDTSGGVYNEQFF. CDR3 bases: TGCAGTGCTAGAGATACTAGCGGGGGGGTTTACAATGAGCAGTTCTTC.

This clonotype was counted only a few times. The genes are TRBV7-2 and TRBJ1-1, with 9 nucleotides matching TRBD1. V trimming: 4 bases; J trimming: 6 bases; junction bases outside the gene matches: 6. This CDR3 is 14 amino acids long. Germline loops: CDR1 SGHTA, CDR2 FQGNSA. The CDR3, as DNA: TGTGCCAGCAGCTGGGACAGGGTGTCCGCTGAAGCTTTCTTT. Translated: CASSWDRVSAEAFF.

There are a few counts of this clonotype. The V and J genes are TRBV7-9 and TRBJ1-5; D might be TRBD1 (6 bases). V was trimmed by 5 bases and J by 11 bases, leaving 16 bases between them. Germline CDR1 reads SEHNR; CDR2 reads FQNEAQ (reference sequence). The CDR3 consists of 13 residues. The CDR3 DNA follows: TGTGCCAGCAGCCCCGAACAGGGTCAAGCCCAGCATTTT. Protein: CASSPEQGQAQHF.

This clonotype came up once. V usage is TRBV7-7 and J usage is TRBJ2-5; 10 bases agree with TRBD2. The CDR3 is 14 amino acids. Unmatched junction bases numbered 5, after V lost 5 bases and J lost 5 bases. CDR1 is SSHAT, CDR2 FNYEAQ, per germline (reference sequence). CDR3 nucleotides: TGTGCCAGCAGCCCACTTAGCGGGGGGGAGACCCAGTACTTC. Protein product: CASSPLSGGETQYF. The full variable domain, rest sourced from reference TRBV7-7 and TRBJ2-5, is GAGVSQSPRYKVTKRGQDVTLRCDPISSHATLYWYQQALGQGPEFLTYFNYEAQPDKSGLPSDRFSAERPEGSISTLTIQRTEQRDSAMYRCASSPLSGGETQYFGPGTRLLVL.

In this sample, this clonotype turned up many times. The genes are TRBV7-2 and TRBJ2-3; 7 nucleotides match TRBD1. The CDR3 has 16 residues. Per germline, CDR1 SGHTA and CDR2 FQGNSA. After removal of 2 bases from V and 6 bases from J, the junction contained 11 bases not matched to a gene. CDR3 DNA sequence: TGTGCCAGCAGCTTAATGTACCAACAGGGGCGGGATACGCAGTATTTT. It is translated as CASSLMYQQGRDTQYF. The variable domain in full, completed from reference TRBV7-2 and TRBJ2-3, reads GAGVSQSPSNKVTEKGKDVELRCDPISGHTALYWYRQSLGQGLEFLIYFQGNSAPDKSGLPSDRFSAERTGGSVSTLTIQRTQQEDSAVYLCASSLMYQQGRDTQYFGPGTRLTVL.

There are many counts of this clonotype. The chain is built from TRBV20-1 and TRBJ1-1; no reliable D call. There are 14 residues in the CDR3. The V end was cut by 3 bases, the J end by 5 bases, with 16 bases between. Germline loops: CDR1 DFQATT, CDR2 SNEGSKA (reference sequence). This CDR3 reads CSASGMGLWTEAFF. In nucleotides, the CDR3 is TGCAGTGCTAGCGGCATGGGCTTATGGACTGAAGCTTTCTTT.